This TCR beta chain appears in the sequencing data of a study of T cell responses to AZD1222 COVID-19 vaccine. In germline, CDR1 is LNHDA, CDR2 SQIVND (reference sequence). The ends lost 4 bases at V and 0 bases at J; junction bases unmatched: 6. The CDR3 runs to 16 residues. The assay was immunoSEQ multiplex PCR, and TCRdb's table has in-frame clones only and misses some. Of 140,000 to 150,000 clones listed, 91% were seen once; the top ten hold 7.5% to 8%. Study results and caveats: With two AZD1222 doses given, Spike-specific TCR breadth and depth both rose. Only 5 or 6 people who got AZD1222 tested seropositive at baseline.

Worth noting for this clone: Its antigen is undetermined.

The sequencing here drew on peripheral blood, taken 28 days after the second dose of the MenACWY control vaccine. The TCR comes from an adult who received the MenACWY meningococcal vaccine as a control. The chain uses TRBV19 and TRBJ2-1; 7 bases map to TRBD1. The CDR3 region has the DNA TGTGCCAGTAGTAACCGAGGGGGCAGCTCCTACAATGAGCAGTTCTTC. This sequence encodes CASSNRGGSSYNEQFF. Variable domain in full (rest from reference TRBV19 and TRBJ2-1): DGGITQSPKYLFRKEGQNVTLSCEQNLNHDAMYWYRQDPGQGLRLIYYSQIVNDFQKGDIAEGYSVSREKKESFPLTVTSAQKNPTAFYLCASSNRGGSSYNEQFFGPGTRLTVL.